This passage covers 26 T cell receptor beta chains from one sample sequenced in a study of T cells in Graves' hyperthyroidism and ophthalmopathy. Amplified TCR beta CDR3 regions came from RNA transcripts. The TCR CDR3 first-round RT-PCR relied on the HTBI primer set. MiXCR was run by TCRdb on the multiplex PCR reads, yielding one entry per CDR3 protein. The sample records about 370,000 distinct CDR3 sequences, approximately 16% being singletons. The sequenced material came from blood. These receptors came from a woman aged 55-70 years with Graves' ophthalmopathy.

This clonotype has at least ten counts. The rearrangement links TRBV24-1 to TRBJ2-2; either TRBD1 or TRBD2 may supply D (5 bases each). The CDR3 is made up of 12 amino acids. Germline V gene data show CDR1 as KGHDR and CDR2 as SFDVKD. V lost 9 bases, J lost 9 bases, and 13 bases lay in between. The DNA of the CDR3 is TGTGCCACCGCCGGGGCAGGGAGGGAGCTGTTTTTT. Protein sequence: CATAGAGRELFF.

In its sample, this clonotype was seen many times. The chain uses TRBV7-8 and TRBJ1-5, with D unclear. There are 12 residues in the CDR3. The V and J ends lost 8 bases and 6 bases respectively, with 11 bases between them. The V gene's germline CDR1 is SGHVS and CDR2 FQNEAQ. CDR3 nucleotides: TGTGCCAGCCACGGGGTCGGTCAGCCCCAGCATTTT. This gives the protein CASHGVGQPQHF.

This chain's CDR3 is CASHWETSGSNEQFF. CDR3 sequence (DNA): TGTGCTAGTCATTGGGAGACTAGCGGGAGTAATGAGCAGTTCTTC. The V gene is TRBV12-5, the J gene TRBJ2-1, with 12 bases fitting TRBD2. This CDR3 is built from 15 residues. Germline loops: CDR1 LGHNT, CDR2 FRNRAP. V shed 8 bases and J 7 bases; nucleotides not matched to a gene: 9.

This clonotype was counted between two and nine times. The chain employs TRBV6-6 and TRBJ2-1; possible D gene TRBD1, 6 bases. This CDR3 has 15 residues. Germline-derived CDR1 and CDR2 are MNHNY and SVGAGI (reference sequence). V shed 0 bases and J shed 5 bases, with 11 bases lying between them. The CDR3 region has the DNA TGTGCCAGCAGTTACTCGGTGGCAGGGGACAATGAGCAGTTCTTC. Translation: CASSYSVAGDNEQFF.

This clonotype occurred many times. This sequence joins TRBV7-2 and TRBJ1-1; D might be TRBD1 (5 bases). In germline, CDR1 is SGHTA, CDR2 FQGNSA. This CDR3 has 17 residues. The V gene lost 2 bases and the J gene lost 0 bases, with 16 bases spanning the gap. The CDR3, as DNA: TGTGCCAGCAGCTTATCGGGCGGGGCGTTCATGAACACTGAAGCTTTCTTT. Residues: CASSLSGGAFMNTEAFF.

This clonotype appeared many times. The chain recombines TRBV27 with TRBJ2-7; TRBD1 aligns across 7 bases. V gave up 5 bases and J gave up 3 bases; unmatched junction bases: 7. Per the germline V gene, CDR1 is MNHEY and CDR2 is SMNVEV (reference sequence). CDR3 length: 14 residues. In DNA form, the CDR3 reads TGTGCCAGCAGTACAGGGACAGCGATCTACGAGCAGTACTTC. Residues: CASSTGTAIYEQYF.

The chain uses TRBV4-1 and TRBJ2-3; 8 bases agree with TRBD2. The CDR3 has 13 residues. Germline loops: CDR1 MGHRA, CDR2 YSYEKL. With 0 bases clipped from V and 8 bases from J, the junction kept 1 base outside the gene matches. This chain's CDR3 is CASSQDREGTQYF. CDR3 bases: TGCGCCAGCAGCCAAGATCGGGAGGGTACGCAGTATTTT.

In this sample, this clonotype turned up many times. The chain uses TRBV11-2 and TRBJ2-1; 8 bases map to TRBD1. With V trimmed by 4 bases and J by 2 bases, 10 bases remained unmatched. Germline CDR1 and CDR2: SGHAT and FQNNGV. This CDR3 has 17 amino acids. The CDR3 DNA sequence: TGTGCCAGCAGCTCCTCCTCAGGACAGGGAGCCTACAATGAGCAGTTCTTC. Its translation is CASSSSSGQGAYNEQFF. Full variable domain (remainder filled in from reference TRBV11-2 and TRBJ2-1): EAGVAQSPRYKIIEKRQSVAFWCNPISGHATLYWYQQILGQGPKLLIQFQNNGVVDDSQLPKDRFSAERLKGVDSTLKIQPAKLEDSAVYLCASSSSSGQGAYNEQFFGPGTRLTVL.

This clonotype came up many times. The J gene is TRBJ1-2, the V gene TRBV11-2; D remains unclear. CDR1 is SGHAT, CDR2 FQNNGV, per germline. V lost 1 base and J 0 bases, leaving 6 bases between the germline ends. The CDR3 spans 14 residues. The CDR3 spells CASSLAGANYGYTF. The DNA of the CDR3 is TGTGCCAGCAGCTTAGCGGGTGCTAACTATGGCTACACCTTC.

This clonotype was recorded many times. Sequence at one end of the junction differs from germline and may be a read error. V gene TRBV5-1 combines with J gene TRBJ1-1; no reliable D call. The CDR3 has 13 amino acids. The germline V gene has CDR1 SGHRS and CDR2 YFSETQ. As DNA, the CDR3 is TGTGCCAGCAGCTTAGGGCCGAACACTGAAGCTTTCTTT. Protein: CASSLGPNTEAFF. The variable domain in full, with the rest retrieved from reference TRBV5-1 and TRBJ1-1, is KAGVTQTPRYLIKTRGQQVTLSCSPISGHRSVSWYQQTPGQGLQFLFEYFSETQRNKGNFPGRFSGRQFSNSRSEMNVSTLELGDSALYLCASSLGPNTEAFFGQGTRLTVV.

The chain employs TRBV25-1 and TRBJ1-1; maybe TRBD1 (6 bases). Trimming shortened V by 1 base and J by 5 bases, and 14 bases separated the two germline ends. This CDR3 spans 15 amino acids. The germline V gene has CDR1 MGHDK and CDR2 SYGVNS. The CDR3 reads CASSELGGGRTEAFF. CDR3 DNA sequence: TGTGCCAGCAGTGAATTAGGGGGGGGAAGGACTGAAGCTTTCTTT.

This clonotype occurred many times. The chain recombines TRBV29-1 with TRBJ2-1; TRBD1 matches at 10 bases. This CDR3 has 12 amino acids. The junction had 3 bases not matched to a gene; V was cut back by 8 bases and J by 5 bases. Germline lookup yields CDR1 SQVTM and CDR2 ANQGSEA. CDR3 sequence: CSSGQGNNEQFF. The CDR3 DNA reads as TGCAGCTCGGGACAGGGGAACAATGAGCAGTTCTTC.

This clonotype was seen a few times. V and J are TRBV4-1 and TRBJ2-7; 10 nucleotides align to TRBD1. Germline V lookup: CDR1 MGHRA, CDR2 YSYEKL. After removal of 3 bases from V and 6 bases from J, the junction contained 11 bases not matched to a gene. The CDR3 sequence is 16 residues long. CDR3 bases: TGCGCCAGCAGCCAGGAACCGGGACAGGGGAAACGCGAGCAGTACTTC. This encodes CASSQEPGQGKREQYF.

Ten or more counts support this clonotype. The chain has TRBV11-2 and TRBJ1-1; D is unresolved. CDR1 SGHAT and CDR2 FQNNGV come from the germline V gene. Trimming took 3 bases from V and 1 from J, leaving 6 bases between them. CDR3 length: 13 residues. CDR3 residues: CASSFESNTEAFF. The CDR3 coding sequence is TGTGCCAGCAGCTTCGAATCGAACACTGAAGCTTTCTTT.

This clonotype was observed at least ten times. The gene calls are TRBV28 and TRBJ1-1; 8 bases agree with TRBD1. Germline V gene sequence: CDR1 MDHEN, CDR2 SYDVKM. V shed 6 bases and J 1 base; nucleotides not matched to a gene: 4. CDR3 size: 14 residues. The CDR3: CASRGQAGNTEAFF. DNA of the CDR3: TGTGCCAGCAGGGGACAGGCGGGGAACACTGAAGCTTTCTTT.

This clonotype was picked up many times. J is TRBJ2-1 and V is TRBV27; 10 positions match TRBD1. Trimming took 6 bases from V and 0 from J; bases not matched to a gene: 5. CDR1 and CDR2 from the germline V gene are MNHEY and SMNVEV (reference sequence). The CDR3 extends over 16 amino acids. This CDR3 reads CASRRDRGGSYNEQFF. CDR3 coding DNA: TGTGCCAGCAGACGGGACAGGGGAGGCTCCTACAATGAGCAGTTCTTC.

The chain recombines TRBV7-9 with TRBJ2-5; no clear D. Deletions cut 5 bases from V and 11 bases from J, with 12 bases between. Germline V gene sequence: CDR1 SEHNR, CDR2 FQNEAQ (reference sequence). CDR3 length equals 11 residues. This CDR3 reads CASSLDPLQYF. In DNA, the CDR3 is TGTGCCAGCAGCCTTGACCCCCTACAGTACTTC.

This clonotype appeared a few times. This rearrangement joins TRBV2 to TRBJ2-5; perhaps D is TRBD1 or TRBD2 (5 bases each). Germline V gene data show CDR1 as SNHLY and CDR2 as FYNNEI. The CDR3 length is 12 residues. V was cut by 3 bases and J by 13 bases, with 15 bases left in between. The CDR3 DNA is TGTGCCAGCAGTGATTTCGGAGGTGGGGGGTACTTC. Encoded protein: CASSDFGGGGYF.

This clonotype has a count of ten or more. CDR3: CASSYLGVTYEQYF. The CDR3 nucleotides are TGTGCCAGCAGCTACCTGGGGGTTACCTACGAGCAGTACTTC. J is TRBJ2-7 and V is TRBV12-3 or TRBV12-4; D tentatively fits TRBD1 or TRBD2 (5 bases each). The germline V and J ends were trimmed by 6 bases and 2 bases, with 14 bases remaining between them. The CDR3 extends over 14 amino acids.

This clonotype appeared many times. The rearrangement uses TRBV9 and TRBJ2-7; TRBD2 matches at 8 bases. This CDR3 region has 14 residues. The V gene end was trimmed by 4 bases and the J gene end by 5 bases; junction bases not matched to a gene: 8. Germline CDR1 reads SGDLS; CDR2 reads YYNGEE. The CDR3 sequence: CASSKTGGAHEQYF. CDR3 nucleotide sequence: TGTGCCAGCAGCAAGACGGGAGGGGCCCACGAGCAGTACTTC.

Many counts were recorded for this clonotype. The chain carries TRBV7-2 and TRBJ2-7; TRBD1 agrees at 8 bases. V gave up 5 bases and J gave up 4 bases; unmatched junction bases: 7. Germline assignment: CDR1 SGHTA and CDR2 FQGNSA. The CDR3 consists of 14 residues. CDR3 sequence (DNA): TGTGCCAGCAGCGCTCGGACAGGGTGGTACGAGCAGTACTTC. Its protein is CASSARTGWYEQYF. Full variable domain (outside the CDR3, taken from reference TRBV7-2 and TRBJ2-7): GAGVSQSPSNKVTEKGKDVELRCDPISGHTALYWYRQSLGQGLEFLIYFQGNSAPDKSGLPSDRFSAERTGGSVSTLTIQRTQQEDSAVYLCASSARTGWYEQYFGPGTRLTVT.

This clonotype occurred many times. CDR3 bases: TGTGCCAGCTCACCCGACGCGGGGGTGGAAGAGACCCAGTACTTC. Translated: CASSPDAGVEETQYF. The genes are TRBV18 and TRBJ2-5; TRBD2 matches at 7 bases. The germline gives CDR1 KGHSH, CDR2 LQKENI. V trimming: 3 bases; J trimming: 3 bases; junction bases outside the gene matches: 7. This CDR3 region has 15 residues.

This chain links TRBV6-1 with TRBJ2-2; maybe TRBD1 (5 bases). Germline values: CDR1 MNHNS, CDR2 SASEGT. Trimming took off 11 bases at V and 0 bases at J, with 16 bases between the two ends. This CDR3 has 15 amino acids. This CDR3 reads CASCPRTPNTGELFF. The CDR3 DNA follows: TGTGCCTCGTGCCCCCGGACACCGAACACCGGGGAGCTGTTTTTT.

The table lists this clonotype with many counts. The V gene is TRBV20-1, the J gene TRBJ2-7; 9 bases are a match to TRBD2. Germline-derived CDR1 and CDR2 are DFQATT and SNEGSKA (reference sequence). V gave up 3 bases and J gave up 7 bases; unmatched junction bases: 13. The CDR3 is 15 residues long. CDR3: CSARVPGLALEEQYF. Written as DNA, the CDR3 is TGCAGTGCTAGGGTTCCGGGACTAGCTCTGGAAGAGCAGTACTTC.

This clonotype was found a few times. The rearrangement links TRBV6-1 to TRBJ2-5, with D possibly being TRBD2 (5 bases). The V and J ends lost 5 bases and 3 bases respectively, with 19 bases between them. The length of the CDR3 is 16 residues. Per the germline V gene, CDR1 is MNHNS and CDR2 is SASEGT. The CDR3 DNA sequence: TGTGCCAGCAGTAAAAATACGGGATTAAGAGAAGAGACCCAGTACTTC. Amino acids: CASSKNTGLREETQYF.

This clonotype occurred a few times. The chain uses TRBV19 and TRBJ1-2, with TRBD1 as a possible D gene (5 bases). Germline values: CDR1 LNHDA, CDR2 SQIVND (reference sequence). V was trimmed by 3 bases and J by 4 bases, leaving 15 bases between them. The CDR3 is made up of 15 amino acids. The CDR3 DNA sequence: TGTGCCAGTAGTATCGCGGACACCCCCGGCTATGGCTACACCTTC. This codes for CASSIADTPGYGYTF.